This is a list of T cell receptor beta chains from one sample in a study of blood T cell repertoires in COVID-19. Sequenced by immunoSEQ multiplex PCR; TCRdb stores in-frame clones only, minus some. In the table there are around 150,000 clones, approximately 82% of which are singletons. Sequenced: peripheral blood. These receptors came from a woman in her thirties or forties with COVID-19, enrolled during active disease. CDR3s include the opening cysteine and the closing phenylalanine or tryptophan. D genes are given only for firm matches. Where a row states a size, it is once, few, many or the class of an expanded clone; other rows omit it.

d_gene	v_gene	j_gene	abundance	CDR3nt	CDR3aa
.	TRBV25-1	TRBJ2-5	few	TGTGCCAGCAGTACAGGGCCAGAGACCCAGTACTTC	CASSTGPETQYF
TRBD2	TRBV19	TRBJ2-1	.	TGTGCCAGTAGCGGGACTAGCGGGAGGGGAACCTACAATGAGCAGTTCTTC	CASSGTSGRGTYNEQFF
.	TRBV12-3/TRBV12-4	TRBJ2-5	.	TGTGCCAGCGGGGGCAGGGTAGAGACCCAGTACTTC	CASGGRVETQYF
TRBD1	TRBV2	TRBJ1-1	few	TGTGCCAGCAGTACAGGGGGGAACACTGAAGCTTTCTTT	CASSTGGNTEAFF
.	TRBV15	TRBJ2-7	few	TGTGCCACCAGCAGGGGTTCGAGGGTGGAGCAGTACTTC	CATSRGSRVEQYF
.	TRBV19	TRBJ2-5	.	TGTGCCAGTAGTATGGGGACATTGTCGGAGACCCAGTACTTC	CASSMGTLSETQYF
.	TRBV14	TRBJ1-6	.	TGTGCCAGCAGCCAAGATCCAATACACCTTTCACCCCTCCACTTT	CASSQDPIHLSPLHF
TRBD2	TRBV5-1	TRBJ2-7	.	TGCGCCAGCAGCTTGAGCGCGGGGGGCTACGAGCAGTACTTC	CASSLSAGGYEQYF
.	TRBV12-2	TRBJ1-2	.	TGTGCAAGTCGCCCCCGGGGCTATGGCTACACCTTC	CASRPRGYGYTF
.	TRBV27	TRBJ1-1	.	TGTGCCAGCAGTTCCCCCGGTGTGGAAGCTTTCTTT	CASSSPGVEAFF
.	TRBV14	TRBJ1-1	.	TGTGCCAGCAGCCCCCTGGCGAACACTGAAGCTTTCTTT	CASSPLANTEAFF
TRBD1	TRBV30	TRBJ1-1	.	TGTGCCTGGAGCGACAGGGGGAAGTGGGTCACTGAAGCTTTCTTT	CAWSDRGKWVTEAFF
TRBD1	TRBV29-1	TRBJ1-1	few	TGCAGCGCTAGCCCCACCACAGGGGTGGGCACTGAAGCTTTCTTT	CSASPTTGVGTEAFF
TRBD2	TRBV29-1	TRBJ2-1	.	TGCAGCGTGATCGGGCGGGAGGGCCGCAATGAGCAGTTCTTC	CSVIGREGRNEQFF
TRBD2	TRBV27	TRBJ2-1	.	TGTGCCAGCAGTCATAGCGGGGGAGGGCACGATGAGCAGTTCTTC	CASSHSGGGHDEQFF
TRBD2	TRBV6-1	TRBJ2-1	.	TGTGCCAGCAGTGACCCCCTAGCGGGGGGGTATGGTGAGCAGTTCTTC	CASSDPLAGGYGEQFF
TRBD2	TRBV19	TRBJ2-1	.	TGTGCCAGTAGTATACTAGCGGGGGGGCCGGCGGGGTACAATGAGCAGTTCTTC	CASSILAGGPAGYNEQFF
TRBD1	TRBV5-5	TRBJ2-6	.	TGTGCCAGCAGCTCCCTATCAGGGGGCACTGGGGCCAACGTCCTGACTTTC	CASSSLSGGTGANVLTF
.	TRBV28	TRBJ1-1	.	TGTGCCAGCAAACCCCCTAGGGGGAACACTGAAGCTTTCTTT	CASKPPRGNTEAFF
TRBD1	TRBV28	TRBJ2-1	few	TGTGCCAGCAACTCGGTAGGGACAGGGGGTGGATGGGAGCAGTTCTTC	CASNSVGTGGGWEQFF
.	TRBV28	TRBJ2-3	.	TGTGCCAGCAAGGCTAGTGAGCCAGATACGCAGTATTTT	CASKASEPDTQYF
.	TRBV7-2	TRBJ2-3	few	TGTGCCAGCAGCTTAGATTTATTGACTGCCGCGCAGTATTTT	CASSLDLLTAAQYF
.	TRBV9	TRBJ1-3	.	TGTGCCAGCAGCCCCCCGCGTGAGGGCGCAACCCTTAAAACCTCTGGAAACACCATATATTTT	CASSPPREGATLKTSGNTIYF
TRBD1	TRBV30	TRBJ2-2	once	TGTGCCTGGAGTACGGGACAGGGGATCCTCGTGGAGCTGTTTTTT	CAWSTGQGILVELFF
.	TRBV20-1	TRBJ2-5	few	TGCAGTGCTAGTACCGGGACAAGGGCTGTGGAGACCCAGTACTTC	CSASTGTRAVETQYF
TRBD1	TRBV15	TRBJ1-2	.	TGTGCCACCAGCAGGGGGACAGGGTTCCGCTACACCTTC	CATSRGTGFRYTF
.	TRBV4-1	TRBJ2-7	.	TGCGCCAGCAGCCACCGGGACTTATCCTACGAGCAGTACTTC	CASSHRDLSYEQYF
TRBD2	TRBV7-9	TRBJ2-1	.	TGTGCCAGCAGCTTACAGGGACTAGCGGCCAATGAGCAGTTCTTC	CASSLQGLAANEQFF
.	TRBV9	TRBJ1-2	.	TGTGCCAGCAGCACCCCTGGACAGCCTAACTATGGCTACACCTTC	CASSTPGQPNYGYTF
.	TRBV29-1	TRBJ2-1	.	TGCAGCGTCCGGGGAAGCTCCTACAATGAGCAGTTCTTC	CSVRGSSYNEQFF
TRBD2	TRBV6-5	TRBJ2-1	.	TGTGCCAGCAGTTCTCGGACTAGCGGGATTTACAATGAGCAGTTCTTC	CASSSRTSGIYNEQFF
.	TRBV9	TRBJ2-6	.	TGTGCCAGCAGCGTAACCGGGACTGGGGCCAACGTCCTGACTTTC	CASSVTGTGANVLTF
.	TRBV28	TRBJ1-5	.	TGTGCCAGCAGTTTATTCAGGGCCCTCAATCAGCCCCAGCATTTT	CASSLFRALNQPQHF
.	TRBV19	TRBJ1-2	.	TGTGCCAGTAACCCCAGGGGCGAGGCCAACTATGGCTACACCTTC	CASNPRGEANYGYTF
TRBD1	TRBV7-2	TRBJ2-5	.	TGTGCCAGCAGCAACCCGGGACAGGGTGGAGTCCAGTACTTC	CASSNPGQGGVQYF
.	TRBV10-2	TRBJ1-5	.	TGCGCCAGCAGTGAGGACAGGTTGAGCAATCAGCCCCAGCATTTT	CASSEDRLSNQPQHF
TRBD1	TRBV7-3	TRBJ1-6	.	TGTGCCAGCAGCAGGGGACAGTATAATTCACCCCTCCACTTT	CASSRGQYNSPLHF
.	TRBV5-8	TRBJ1-2	once	TGTGCCAGCAGCTTGGTCTCGGGGAGAGGGAACTATGGCTACACCTTC	CASSLVSGRGNYGYTF
.	TRBV19	TRBJ1-5	.	TGTGCCAGTAGTCCCTCCGGGGGGGGGAATCAGCCCCAGCATTTT	CASSPSGGGNQPQHF
TRBD1	TRBV6-5	TRBJ1-5	.	TGTGCCAGCACCCCAGGACAGGGCCTGAATCAGCCCCAGCATTTT	CASTPGQGLNQPQHF
.	TRBV15	TRBJ2-1	.	TGTGCCACCAGCACGGGAGATCCTACCCCTCTGTTCTTC	CATSTGDPTPLFF